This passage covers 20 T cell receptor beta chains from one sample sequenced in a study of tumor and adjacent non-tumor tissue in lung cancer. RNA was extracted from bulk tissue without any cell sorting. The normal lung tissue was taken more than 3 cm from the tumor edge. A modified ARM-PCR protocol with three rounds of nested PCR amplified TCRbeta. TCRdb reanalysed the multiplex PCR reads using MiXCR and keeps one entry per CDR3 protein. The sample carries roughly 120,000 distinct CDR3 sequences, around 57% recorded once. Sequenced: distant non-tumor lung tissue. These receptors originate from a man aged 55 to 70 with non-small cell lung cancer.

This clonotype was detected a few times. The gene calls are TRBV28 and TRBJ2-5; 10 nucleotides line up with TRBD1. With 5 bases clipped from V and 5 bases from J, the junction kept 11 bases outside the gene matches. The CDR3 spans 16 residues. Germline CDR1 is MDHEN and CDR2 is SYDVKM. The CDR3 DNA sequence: TGTGCCAGCAGTCCACCCCCGGGACAGGGGTTGGAGACCCAGTACTTC. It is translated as CASSPPPGQGLETQYF.

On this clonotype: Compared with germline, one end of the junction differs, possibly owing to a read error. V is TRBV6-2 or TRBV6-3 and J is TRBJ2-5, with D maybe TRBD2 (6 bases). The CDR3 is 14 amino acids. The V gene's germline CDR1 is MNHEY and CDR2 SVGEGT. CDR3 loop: CPSRILGGQETQYF. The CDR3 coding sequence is TGTCCCAGCAGGATACTGGGGGGTCAAGAGACCCAGTACTTC.

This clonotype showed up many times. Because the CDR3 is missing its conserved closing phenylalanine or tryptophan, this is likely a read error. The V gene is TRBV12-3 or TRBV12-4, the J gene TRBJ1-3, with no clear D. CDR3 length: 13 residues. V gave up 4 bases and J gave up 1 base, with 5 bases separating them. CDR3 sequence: CASSSSSGNTIYS. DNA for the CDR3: TGTGCCAGCAGTTCCTCTTCTGGAAACACCATATATTCT.

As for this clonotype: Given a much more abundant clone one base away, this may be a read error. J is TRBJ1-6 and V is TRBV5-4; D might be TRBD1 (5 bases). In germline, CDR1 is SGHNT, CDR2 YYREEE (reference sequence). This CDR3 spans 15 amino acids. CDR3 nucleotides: TGTGCCAGCAGCCGGCAGGGATCCTATAATCCACCCCTCCACTTT. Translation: CASSRQGSYNPPLHF.

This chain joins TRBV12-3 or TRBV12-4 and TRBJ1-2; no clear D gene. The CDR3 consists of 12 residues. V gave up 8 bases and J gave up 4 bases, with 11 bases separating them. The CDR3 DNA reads TGTGCCAGCTGTTATACATCCTATGGCTACACCTTC. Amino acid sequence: CASCYTSYGYTF.

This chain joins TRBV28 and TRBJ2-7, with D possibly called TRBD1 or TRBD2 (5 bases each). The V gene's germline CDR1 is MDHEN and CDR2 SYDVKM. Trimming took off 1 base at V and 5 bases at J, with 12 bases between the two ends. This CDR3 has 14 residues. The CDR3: CASSLYGTQNEQYF. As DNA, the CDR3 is TGTGCCAGCAGTTTATACGGGACCCAAAACGAGCAGTACTTC. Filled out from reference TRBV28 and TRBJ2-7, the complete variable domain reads DVKVTQSSRYLVKRTGEKVFLECVQDMDHENMFWYRQDPGLGLRLIYFSYDVKMKEKGDIPEGYSVSREKKERFSLILESASTNQTSMYLCASSLYGTQNEQYFGPGTRLTVT.

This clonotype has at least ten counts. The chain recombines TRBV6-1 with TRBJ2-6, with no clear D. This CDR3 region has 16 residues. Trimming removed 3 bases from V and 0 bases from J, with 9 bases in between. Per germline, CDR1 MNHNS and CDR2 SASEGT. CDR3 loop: CASSDVASSGANVLTF. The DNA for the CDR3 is TGTGCCAGCAGTGACGTTGCCAGCTCTGGGGCCAACGTCCTGACTTTC.

This chain's CDR3 is CASSPPNTRGADTQYF. The CDR3 coding sequence is TGTGCCAGCTCACCACCGAATACTCGGGGTGCAGATACGCAGTATTTT. J is TRBJ2-3 and V is TRBV18; a weak D match, TRBD2 (5 bases). With 0 bases removed from V and 4 bases from J, the gap between germline ends came to 14 bases. The CDR3 loop spans 16 amino acids. CDR1 and CDR2 from the germline V gene are KGHSH and LQKENI.

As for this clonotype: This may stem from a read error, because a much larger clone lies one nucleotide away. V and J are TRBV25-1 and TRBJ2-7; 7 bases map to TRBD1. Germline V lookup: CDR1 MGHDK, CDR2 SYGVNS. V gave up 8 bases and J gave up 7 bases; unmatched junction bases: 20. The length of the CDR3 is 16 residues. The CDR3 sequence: CASSKPGQSTSGEQYF. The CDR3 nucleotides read TGTGCCAGCTCTAAGCCGGGACAGTCAACCTCGGGGGAGCAGTACTTC.

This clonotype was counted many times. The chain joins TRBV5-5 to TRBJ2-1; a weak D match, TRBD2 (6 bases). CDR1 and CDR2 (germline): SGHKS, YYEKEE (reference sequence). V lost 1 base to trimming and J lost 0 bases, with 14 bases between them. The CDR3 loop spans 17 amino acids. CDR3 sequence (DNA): TGTGCCAGCAGCTTGTCACCGGGACTCCACTCCTACAATGAGCAGTTCTTC. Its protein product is CASSLSPGLHSYNEQFF.

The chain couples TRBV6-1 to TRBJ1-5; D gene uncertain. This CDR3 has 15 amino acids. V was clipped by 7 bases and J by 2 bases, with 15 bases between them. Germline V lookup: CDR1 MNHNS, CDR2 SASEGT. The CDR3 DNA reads TGTGCCAGCAATCCAGGTGCTGGGCGCAATCAGCCCCAGCATTTT. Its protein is CASNPGAGRNQPQHF.

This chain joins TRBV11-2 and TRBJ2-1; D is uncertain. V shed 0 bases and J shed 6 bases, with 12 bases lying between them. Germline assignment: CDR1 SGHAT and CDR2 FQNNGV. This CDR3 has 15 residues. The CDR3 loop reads CASSLESHPSNEQFF. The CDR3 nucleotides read TGTGCCAGCAGCTTAGAATCCCACCCCAGCAATGAGCAGTTCTTC.

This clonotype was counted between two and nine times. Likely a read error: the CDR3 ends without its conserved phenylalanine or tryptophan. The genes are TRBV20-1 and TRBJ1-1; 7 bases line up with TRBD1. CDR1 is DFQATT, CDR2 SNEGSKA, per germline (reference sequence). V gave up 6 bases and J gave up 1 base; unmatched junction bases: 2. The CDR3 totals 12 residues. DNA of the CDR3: TGCAGTGCGAGGACAGGGAACACTGAAGCTTTCGTT. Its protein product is CSARTGNTEAFV.

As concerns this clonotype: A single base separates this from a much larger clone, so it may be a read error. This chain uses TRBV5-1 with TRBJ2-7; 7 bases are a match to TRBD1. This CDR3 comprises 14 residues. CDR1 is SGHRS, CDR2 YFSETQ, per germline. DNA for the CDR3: TGCGCCAGCAGCTTGCGGACAGGACCCTACGGGCAGTACTTC. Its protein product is CASSLRTGPYGQYF. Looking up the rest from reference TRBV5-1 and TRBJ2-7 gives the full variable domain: KAGVTQTPRYLIKTRGQQVTLSCSPISGHRSVSWYQQTPGQGLQFLFEYFSETQRNKGNFPGRFSGRQFSNSRSEMNVSTLELGDSALYLCASSLRTGPYGQYFGPGTRLTVT.

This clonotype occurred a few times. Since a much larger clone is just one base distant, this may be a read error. Written as DNA, the CDR3 is TGTGCCAGCAGTAAAAACCGGGACACGAACACCGGGGAGCTGTCTTTT. The encoded protein is CASSKNRDTNTGELSF. The chain employs TRBV6-6 and TRBJ2-2; D is perhaps TRBD1 (6 bases). The CDR3 has 16 residues. The germline V gene has CDR1 MNHNY and CDR2 SVGAGI (reference sequence).

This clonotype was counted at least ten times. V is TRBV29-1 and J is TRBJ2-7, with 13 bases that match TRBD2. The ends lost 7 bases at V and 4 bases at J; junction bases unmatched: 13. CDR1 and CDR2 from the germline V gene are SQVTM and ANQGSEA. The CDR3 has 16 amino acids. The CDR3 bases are TGCAGCGCTCAGACAGCCGGGACTAGCGGGATGTACGAGCAGTACTTC. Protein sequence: CSAQTAGTSGMYEQYF.

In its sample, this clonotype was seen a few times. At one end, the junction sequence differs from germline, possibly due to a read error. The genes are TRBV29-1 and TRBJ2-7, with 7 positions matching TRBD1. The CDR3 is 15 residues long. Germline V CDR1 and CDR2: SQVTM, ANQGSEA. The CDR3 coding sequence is TGCAGCGTTGAATATCGGCGACAGGGTATCTACAAGCAGTACTTC. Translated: CSVEYRRQGIYKQYF.

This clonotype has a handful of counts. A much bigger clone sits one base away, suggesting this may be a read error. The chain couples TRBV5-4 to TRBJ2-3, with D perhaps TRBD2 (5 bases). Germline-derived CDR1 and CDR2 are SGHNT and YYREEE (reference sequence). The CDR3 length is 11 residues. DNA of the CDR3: TGTGCCAACAGCCCGGGGGATACGCAGTATTTT. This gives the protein CANSPGDTQYF.

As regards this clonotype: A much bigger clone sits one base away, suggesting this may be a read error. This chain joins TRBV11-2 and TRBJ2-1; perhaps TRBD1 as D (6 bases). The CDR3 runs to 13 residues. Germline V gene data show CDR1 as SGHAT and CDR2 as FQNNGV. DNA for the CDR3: TGTGCCAGCAGCTTAGATCCAGGGGTTGAGCAGTTATTC. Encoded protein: CASSLDPGVEQLF.

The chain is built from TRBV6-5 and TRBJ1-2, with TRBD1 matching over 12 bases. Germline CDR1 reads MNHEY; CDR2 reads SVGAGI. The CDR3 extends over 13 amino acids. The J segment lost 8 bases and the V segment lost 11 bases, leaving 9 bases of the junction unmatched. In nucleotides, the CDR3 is TGTGCCCACAGTTCCGGGACAGGGGGCGGCTACACCTTC. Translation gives CAHSSGTGGGYTF.